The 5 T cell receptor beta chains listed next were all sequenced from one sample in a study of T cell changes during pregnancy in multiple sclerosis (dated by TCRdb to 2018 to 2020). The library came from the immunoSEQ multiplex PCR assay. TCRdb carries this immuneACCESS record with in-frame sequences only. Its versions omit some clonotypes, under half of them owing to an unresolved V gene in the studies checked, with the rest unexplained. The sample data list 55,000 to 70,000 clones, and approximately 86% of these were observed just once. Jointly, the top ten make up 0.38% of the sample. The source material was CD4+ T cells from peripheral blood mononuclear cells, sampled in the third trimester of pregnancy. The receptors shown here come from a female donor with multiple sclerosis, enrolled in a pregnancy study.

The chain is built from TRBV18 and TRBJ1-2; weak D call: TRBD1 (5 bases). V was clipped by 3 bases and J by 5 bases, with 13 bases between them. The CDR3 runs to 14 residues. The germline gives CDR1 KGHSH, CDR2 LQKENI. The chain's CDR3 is CASSPVREVYGYTF. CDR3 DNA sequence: TGTGCCAGCTCACCTGTCAGGGAGGTATATGGCTACACCTTC.

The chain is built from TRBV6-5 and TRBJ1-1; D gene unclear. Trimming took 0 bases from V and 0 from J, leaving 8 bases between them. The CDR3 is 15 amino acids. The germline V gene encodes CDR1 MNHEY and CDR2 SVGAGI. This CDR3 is CASSYSRTVNTEAFF. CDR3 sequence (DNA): TGTGCCAGCAGTTACTCGAGGACTGTGAACACTGAAGCTTTCTTT.

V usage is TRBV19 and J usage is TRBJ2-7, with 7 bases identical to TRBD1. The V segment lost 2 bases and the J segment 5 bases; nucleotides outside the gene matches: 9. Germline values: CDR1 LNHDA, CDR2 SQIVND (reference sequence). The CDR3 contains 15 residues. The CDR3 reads CASSIQGDISDEQYF. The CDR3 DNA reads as TGTGCCAGTAGTATACAGGGGGACATCTCTGACGAGCAGTACTTC.

The DNA for the CDR3 is TGTGCCAGCAGCTTCAGGGACAGGGTCACTGGAAACACCATATATTTT. This gives the protein CASSFRDRVTGNTIYF. This chain uses TRBV7-9 with TRBJ1-3; 9 bases are a match to TRBD1. The CDR3 sequence is 16 residues long. Germline assignment: CDR1 SEHNR and CDR2 FQNEAQ (reference sequence). The V gene end was trimmed by 3 bases and the J gene end by 2 bases; junction bases not matched to a gene: 5.

The CDR3 protein is CASSSLSRLSYEQYF. CDR3 sequence (DNA): TGTGCCAGCAGTTCACTATCGCGGCTTTCCTACGAGCAGTACTTC. The V call is TRBV27, the J call TRBJ2-7; D unclear. V was cut by 4 bases and J by 1 base, with 14 bases left in between. Germline V gives CDR1 MNHEY, CDR2 SMNVEV (reference sequence). This CDR3 is 15 amino acids long.